A single sample is the source of the 20 T cell receptor beta chains below, sequenced in a study of identical twins. TCRdb fed the 5' RACE reads into MiXCR, producing one record per CDR3 protein. The table lists roughly 720,000 distinct CDR3 sequences, over 15% of them singletons. This same sample was also part of a study on T cells expressing NK-cell markers.

Sequenced sample: PBMCs. The receptors were sampled from a woman aged 18-29 years in good health.

The rearrangement links TRBV12-3 or TRBV12-4 to TRBJ1-4; D unresolved. The CDR3 consists of 14 residues. Deletions cut 4 bases from V and 3 bases from J, with 9 bases between. For the CDR3, the DNA is TGTGCCAGCAGTTACAGTTCCCCTAATGAAAAACTGTTTTTT. Encoded protein: CASSYSSPNEKLFF.

CDR3 region: CASSPRTGRFTEQYF. CDR3 DNA sequence: TGTGCCAGCTCACCACGTACAGGCCGGTTTACCGAGCAGTACTTC. The V and J genes are TRBV18 and TRBJ2-7, with D tentatively TRBD1 (5 bases). The CDR3 spans 15 residues. Germline CDR1 is KGHSH and CDR2 is LQKENI. The germline V and J ends were trimmed by 1 base and 6 bases, with 16 bases remaining between them.

The gene calls are TRBV20-1 and TRBJ2-5; D gene unclear. V gave up 2 bases and J gave up 5 bases, with 9 bases separating them. CDR1 is DFQATT, CDR2 SNEGSKA, per germline (reference sequence). The CDR3 runs 12 residues. The CDR3 DNA sequence: TGCAGTGCTAGAACGTACGGGGAGACCCAGTACTTC. Protein sequence: CSARTYGETQYF.

The V and J genes are TRBV20-1 and TRBJ2-5; 7 bases are a match to TRBD2. V dropped 6 bases and J dropped 5; count of bases not matched to a gene: 15. From germline, CDR1 is DFQATT and CDR2 SNEGSKA (reference sequence). The CDR3 spans 15 residues. The CDR3 here is CSAARPTSRTETQYF. The DNA for the CDR3 is TGCAGTGCGGCCCGACCGACTAGCAGGACTGAGACCCAGTACTTC.

This clonotype was observed a handful of times. The chain is built from TRBV15 and TRBJ1-1; D unclear. Germline loops: CDR1 LNHNV, CDR2 YYDKDF (reference sequence). The length of the CDR3 is 13 residues. V gave up 4 bases and J gave up 1 base, with 7 bases separating them. The CDR3 region has the DNA TGTGCCACCAGCAAAGAGAGGAACACTGAAGCTTTCTTT. Protein: CATSKERNTEAFF.

The chain is built from TRBV20-1 and TRBJ2-5, with 7 bases aligning to TRBD2. The CDR3 contains 14 residues. The V gene's germline CDR1 is DFQATT and CDR2 SNEGSKA (reference sequence). After removal of 4 bases from V and 6 bases from J, the junction contained 11 bases not matched to a gene. The CDR3 spells CSAIVLAGGKTQYF. The CDR3 bases are TGCAGTGCTATTGTATTAGCGGGTGGGAAGACCCAGTACTTC.

There are a few counts of this clonotype. J is TRBJ2-3 and V is TRBV5-1; D perhaps matches TRBD1 (5 bases). Trimming removed 3 bases from V and 6 bases from J, with 17 bases in between. The CDR3 has 15 residues. Looked up from germline, CDR1 is SGHRS and CDR2 is YFSETQ. The DNA for the CDR3 is TGCGCCAGCAGCTACCGACAGATAGCACGGGATACGCAGTATTTT. Translated: CASSYRQIARDTQYF.

The gene calls are TRBV4-2 and TRBJ2-3; D tentatively fits TRBD1 or TRBD2 (6 bases each). V was pared by 5 bases and J by 4 bases, with 22 bases between. Germline V gives CDR1 LGHNA, CDR2 YNFKEQ. The CDR3 sequence is 17 residues long. CDR3 amino acids: CASSSALTRGVADTQYF. CDR3 nucleotides: TGTGCCAGCAGCAGCGCGTTGACGAGGGGGGTAGCAGATACGCAGTATTTT.

Only a few counts were recorded for this clonotype. The rearrangement uses TRBV20-1 and TRBJ1-2, with 8 bases identical to TRBD1. CDR3 length equals 13 residues. Germline trimming cut 3 bases from V and 6 bases from J; bases unmatched to any gene: 6. Germline CDR1 is DFQATT and CDR2 is SNEGSKA (reference sequence). CDR3 nucleotides: TGCAGTGCTAGGAGGCCGACAGGGGATGGCTACACCTTC. As protein: CSARRPTGDGYTF.

The chain is built from TRBV24-1 and TRBJ2-3; D might be TRBD1 or TRBD2, each matching 5 bases. CDR3 length: 14 amino acids. Germline-derived CDR1 and CDR2 are KGHDR and SFDVKD. V dropped 5 bases and J dropped 5 bases, with 13 bases sitting between them. The CDR3 reads CATSVGDLRDTQYF. Here the CDR3 DNA reads TGTGCCACCAGTGTTGGGGACCTGAGAGATACGCAGTATTTT.

This chain connects TRBV27 to TRBJ2-3; D could derive from TRBD1 or TRBD2 (5 bases each). Germline V lookup: CDR1 MNHEY, CDR2 SMNVEV (reference sequence). The CDR3 is 13 residues long. Trimming left V 6 bases short and J 4 bases short, with 11 bases between. The CDR3 nucleotides read TGTGCCAGCAGGGGGGTTAGGTCAGATACGCAGTATTTT. As protein: CASRGVRSDTQYF.

The rearrangement uses TRBV5-1 and TRBJ2-1; D might be TRBD2 (5 bases). The CDR3 is 14 amino acids. V lost 6 bases and J lost 5, with 15 bases in between. The V gene's germline CDR1 is SGHRS and CDR2 YFSETQ. This CDR3 is CASNPQAGHNEQFF. CDR3 bases: TGCGCCAGCAATCCCCAGGCGGGTCACAATGAGCAGTTCTTC. The complete variable domain, with remaining parts taken from reference TRBV5-1 and TRBJ2-1, reads KAGVTQTPRYLIKTRGQQVTLSCSPISGHRSVSWYQQTPGQGLQFLFEYFSETQRNKGNFPGRFSGRQFSNSRSEMNVSTLELGDSALYLCASNPQAGHNEQFFGPGTRLTVL.

The chain carries TRBV9 and TRBJ2-7; maybe TRBD1 (6 bases). This CDR3 region has 18 residues. Germline CDR1 and CDR2: SGDLS and YYNGEE. Trimming took off 0 bases at V and 2 bases at J, with 21 bases between the two ends. The CDR3 loop reads CASSVVSGAGTRTYEQYF. CDR3 in DNA: TGTGCCAGCAGCGTAGTCTCAGGGGCAGGGACGAGGACCTACGAGCAGTACTTC.

This rearrangement joins TRBV11-2 to TRBJ2-1, with D perhaps assigned TRBD1 or TRBD2 (6 bases each). CDR1 SGHAT and CDR2 FQNNGV come from the germline V gene. V lost 2 bases and J lost 5, with 28 bases in between. This CDR3 has 20 amino acids. CDR3 loop: CASSLRGPNNIPNPNNEQFF. CDR3 nucleotides: TGTGCCAGCAGCTTACGGGGGCCTAATAACATCCCAAACCCCAACAATGAGCAGTTCTTC.

The chain uses TRBV9 and TRBJ2-3; no clear D gene. This CDR3 spans 14 amino acids. CDR1 is SGDLS and CDR2 is YYNGEE in the germline V gene. Trimming took 3 bases from V and 0 from J, leaving 8 bases between them. The chain's CDR3 is CASSDFPSTDTQYF. In DNA, the CDR3 is TGTGCCAGCAGCGATTTTCCTAGCACAGATACGCAGTATTTT.

The rearrangement uses TRBV12-3 or TRBV12-4 and TRBJ1-6, with unresolved D. V was trimmed by 6 bases and J by 0 bases, leaving 9 bases between them. The CDR3 has 15 residues. The chain's CDR3 is CASSRESSYNSPLHF. Here the CDR3 DNA reads TGTGCCAGCAGCCGCGAGAGCTCCTATAATTCACCCCTCCACTTT.

The sample holds a few counts of this clonotype. V is TRBV12-5 and J is TRBJ2-1, with D maybe TRBD2 (7 bases). The CDR3 is 14 amino acids. Germline CDR1 LGHNT, CDR2 FRNRAP. As DNA, the CDR3 is TGTGTATACGGGGGGCCCAGCTCCTACAATGAGCAGTTCTTC. Translation: CVYGGPSSYNEQFF.

This CDR3 is CASSPRARTSGNEQFF. The CDR3 DNA is TGTGCCAGCAGCCCTAGGGCTAGGACTAGCGGAAATGAGCAGTTCTTC. The chain recombines TRBV7-2 with TRBJ2-1; TRBD2 matches at 10 bases. Trimming cost V 5 bases and J 7 bases; bases outside gene matches: 11. The CDR3 is 16 residues long. Germline V CDR1 and CDR2: SGHTA, FQGNSA.

There are a few counts of this clonotype. V gene TRBV11-3 combines with J gene TRBJ2-1; tentatively, D is TRBD2 (6 bases). Trimming left V 5 bases short and J 4 bases short, with 15 bases between. The germline V gene has CDR1 SGHNT and CDR2 YENEEA. The CDR3 is 15 residues long. This CDR3 is CASSPRDSLYNEQFF. CDR3 in DNA: TGTGCCAGCAGCCCCCGGGACTCCTTATACAATGAGCAGTTCTTC. Full variable domain (missing parts from reference TRBV11-3 and TRBJ2-1): EAGVVQSPRYKIIEKKQPVAFWCNPISGHNTLYWYLQNLGQGPELLIRYENEEAVDDSQLPKDRFSAERLKGVDSTLKIQPAELGDSAVYLCASSPRDSLYNEQFFGPGTRLTVL.

This clonotype turned up a few times. V and J are TRBV5-1 and TRBJ1-1; the D gene is possibly TRBD1 (6 bases). The CDR3 runs to 14 residues. Germline V gene lookup returns CDR1 SGHRS and CDR2 YFSETQ. V lost 0 bases, J lost 6 bases, and 12 bases lay in between. CDR3 sequence reads: CASSLEVGGAEAFF. CDR3 DNA: TGCGCCAGCAGCTTGGAGGTCGGGGGCGCTGAAGCTTTCTTT.